Shown below are 21 T cell receptor beta chains from a single sample sequenced in a study of naive and memory T cell subsets. Study-level findings and limits: Especially in CD8 cells, naive repertoires contained a few larger clonotypes, possibly CD45RA-re-expressing memory cells.

These receptors are not linked to any known antigen. Both TRBC1 and TRBC2 were covered by a beta constant-region primer of two equimolar oligonucleotides. The ligated cDNA underwent four PCR rounds using SP2 and nested alpha and beta constant-region primers. From the UMI-ligation and nested PCR reads, TCRdb called clonotypes with MiXCR, one entry per CDR3 protein. The table shows 150,000 or so distinct CDR3 sequences, with 22% occurring only once. Sequencing used naive CD4+ T cells from blood. All receptors come from a human donor in good health.

This clonotype was seen repeatedly, ten times or more. This chain joins TRBV20-1 and TRBJ2-3, with D uncertain. CDR1 and CDR2 from the germline V gene are DFQATT and SNEGSKA (reference sequence). The V end lost 3 bases, the J end lost 6 bases, and 7 bases lay between the germline ends. CDR3 length: 11 residues. The CDR3 is CSASEVDTQYF. DNA of the CDR3: TGCAGTGCTAGTGAGGTCGATACGCAGTATTTT.

Only a few counts were recorded for this clonotype. The chain recombines TRBV20-1 with TRBJ2-7; perhaps TRBD1 as D (5 bases). Germline CDR1 is DFQATT and CDR2 is SNEGSKA (reference sequence). The length of the CDR3 is 13 residues. Trimming cost V 6 bases and J 0 bases, with 12 bases left between them. CDR3 loop: CSAPGFGSYEQYF. The CDR3 DNA is TGCAGTGCACCAGGGTTTGGCTCCTACGAGCAGTACTTC.

This clonotype was observed a handful of times. This chain uses TRBV9 with TRBJ2-2, with TRBD2 matching 7 bases. Germline-derived CDR1 and CDR2 are SGDLS and YYNGEE. Trimming took 0 bases from V and 5 from J; bases not matched to a gene: 7. The CDR3 is made up of 16 amino acids. The DNA for the CDR3 is TGTGCCAGCAGCGTAGAGGGCGGGAGAATAACCGGGGAGCTGTTTTTT. Translation: CASSVEGGRITGELFF.

The chain has TRBV7-2 and TRBJ2-1, with 7 bases that match TRBD1. Germline CDR1 reads SGHTA; CDR2 reads FQGNSA. V trimming: 5 bases; J trimming: 0 bases; junction bases outside the gene matches: 4. This CDR3 contains 15 residues. CDR3 region: CASSPDRDSYNEQFF. As DNA, the CDR3 is TGTGCCAGCAGCCCTGACAGGGACTCCTACAATGAGCAGTTCTTC.

The chain links TRBV15 to TRBJ2-6; maybe TRBD1 (5 bases). Trimming removed 0 bases from V and 1 base from J, with 10 bases in between. This CDR3 region has 17 residues. Germline V CDR1 and CDR2: LNHNV, YYDKDF (reference sequence). The DNA of the CDR3 is TGTGCCACCAGCAGAGATCTAGGGGTTTCTGGGGCCAACGTCCTGACTTTC. Protein: CATSRDLGVSGANVLTF. The full variable domain, completed using reference TRBV15 and TRBJ2-6, is DAMVIQNPRYQVTQFGKPVTLSCSQTLNHNVMYWYQQKSSQAPKLLFHYYDKDFNNEADTPDNFQSRRPNTSFCFLDIRSPGLGDTAMYLCATSRDLGVSGANVLTFGAGSRLTVL.

This clonotype was seen a handful of times. The chain carries TRBV6-6 and TRBJ2-5, with TRBD2 as a possible D gene (6 bases). Trimming removed 2 bases from V and 2 bases from J, with 15 bases in between. There are 16 residues in the CDR3. CDR1 is MNHNY, CDR2 SVGAGI, per germline (reference sequence). The CDR3 nucleotides read TGTGCCAGCAGTTACGGTCCGGGGGTCGGACAAGAGACCCAGTACTTC. Protein sequence: CASSYGPGVGQETQYF.

Only a few counts were recorded for this clonotype. The V and J genes are TRBV25-1 and TRBJ2-3, with D possibly being TRBD2 (5 bases). The CDR3 runs 14 residues. Trimming took 2 bases from V and 9 from J, leaving 15 bases between them. Germline V lookup: CDR1 MGHDK, CDR2 SYGVNS. This chain's CDR3 is CASSEAAPRGTQYF. In DNA form, the CDR3 reads TGTGCCAGCAGTGAAGCGGCCCCCCGAGGGACGCAGTATTTT.

This clonotype was seen at least ten times. The chain couples TRBV5-1 to TRBJ2-1; 13 bases match TRBD2. The CDR3 totals 15 residues. V shed 4 bases and J 7 bases; nucleotides not matched to a gene: 5. Germline V CDR1 and CDR2: SGHRS, YFSETQ. CDR3 nucleotide sequence: TGCGCCAGCAGCGCCCGGACTAGCGGGAGTAATGAGCAGTTCTTC. Residues: CASSARTSGSNEQFF.

The chain uses TRBV11-2 and TRBJ2-5; D perhaps matches TRBD1 (6 bases). This CDR3 is 16 amino acids long. V gave up 5 bases and J gave up 0 bases, with 16 bases separating them. Germline CDR1 SGHAT, CDR2 FQNNGV. In nucleotides, the CDR3 is TGTGCCAGCAGCCAACAGGGACCCCAGTACCAAGAGACCCAGTACTTC. Translated: CASSQQGPQYQETQYF.

The chain joins TRBV5-1 to TRBJ1-1; D is unresolved. The germline gives CDR1 SGHRS, CDR2 YFSETQ. The CDR3 is made up of 14 amino acids. With 7 bases removed from V and 2 bases from J, the gap between germline ends came to 15 bases. CDR3 nucleotide sequence: TGCGCCAGCGTCTCGGACTCTCTAAACACTGAAGCTTTCTTT. This gives the protein CASVSDSLNTEAFF.

The chain links TRBV29-1 to TRBJ2-1, with D possibly TRBD2 on 6 matching bases. Germline-derived CDR1 and CDR2 are SQVTM and ANQGSEA. V was trimmed by 4 bases and J by 6 bases, leaving 13 bases between them. The CDR3 loop spans 13 amino acids. This chain's CDR3 is CSVAGDSVNEQFF. CDR3 coding DNA: TGCAGCGTTGCGGGAGACTCCGTCAATGAGCAGTTCTTC.

The genes are TRBV5-1 and TRBJ2-1; 13 nucleotides agree with TRBD2. CDR1 and CDR2 (germline): SGHRS, YFSETQ. The CDR3 sequence is 15 residues long. V trimming: 2 bases; J trimming: 7 bases; junction bases outside the gene matches: 3. CDR3 DNA sequence: TGCGCCAGCAGCTTCGGACTAGCGGGAGTTAATGAGCAGTTCTTC. Translated: CASSFGLAGVNEQFF.

This clonotype was found many times. The chain joins TRBV6-5 to TRBJ2-7; D uncertain. V was trimmed by 4 bases and J by 1 base, leaving 5 bases between them. The CDR3 runs 12 residues. The V gene's germline CDR1 is MNHEY and CDR2 SVGAGI. For the CDR3, the DNA is TGTGCCAGCAGTTCTCGGTCCTACGAGCAGTACTTC. Its protein product is CASSSRSYEQYF.

This clonotype was counted at least ten times. This chain joins TRBV20-1 and TRBJ2-4, with no clear D. Germline values: CDR1 DFQATT, CDR2 SNEGSKA (reference sequence). V shed 4 bases and J shed 4 bases, with 11 bases lying between them. This CDR3 has 13 amino acids. CDR3 coding DNA: TGCAGTGCTATGCTGGACGGGAAAAACATTCAGTACTTC. As protein: CSAMLDGKNIQYF.

The chain uses TRBV12-3 or TRBV12-4 and TRBJ2-7; D gene uncertain. CDR3 length: 14 residues. V lost 6 bases and J 1 base, leaving 13 bases between the germline ends. Written as DNA, the CDR3 is TGTGCCAGCAGCTACGGAGACGGATCCTACGAGCAGTACTTC. This sequence encodes CASSYGDGSYEQYF.

This clonotype has more than one count but fewer than ten. The gene calls are TRBV20-1 and TRBJ1-5, with 9 bases fitting TRBD1. The CDR3 totals 13 residues. The V and J ends lost 7 bases and 9 bases, in that order; junction bases with no gene match: 10. Per the germline V gene, CDR1 is DFQATT and CDR2 is SNEGSKA (reference sequence). CDR3 region: CSGGQGRPGPQHF. The CDR3 DNA sequence: TGCAGTGGGGGACAGGGCAGGCCGGGGCCCCAGCATTTT.

This clonotype was seen ten or more times. The chain uses TRBV5-5 and TRBJ2-4, with 10 bases lining up with TRBD2. V was pared by 2 bases and J by 2 bases, with 7 bases of the junction left unmatched. Germline CDR1 and CDR2: SGHKS and YYEKEE (reference sequence). The CDR3 has 17 amino acids. DNA of the CDR3: TGTGCCAGCAGCTTCCCGCAGCGGGAGGGGACCAAAAACATTCAGTACTTC. This gives the protein CASSFPQREGTKNIQYF. The entire variable domain, with the rest obtained from reference TRBV5-5 and TRBJ2-4, is as follows: DAGVTQSPTHLIKTRGQQVTLRCSPISGHKSVSWYQQVLGQGPQFIFQYYEKEERGRGNFPDRFSARQFPNYSSELNVNALLLGDSALYLCASSFPQREGTKNIQYFGAGTRLSVL.

The chain uses TRBV24-1 and TRBJ2-5, with 10 bases identical to TRBD2. Trimming took 11 bases from V and 5 from J; bases not matched to a gene: 7. The CDR3 covers 13 residues. Germline V gives CDR1 KGHDR, CDR2 SFDVKD. DNA for the CDR3: TGTGCCATTTCGAGCGGGAGGGGTGAGACCCAGTACTTC. It codes for CAISSGRGETQYF.

This clonotype has just a few counts. CDR3 DNA: TGTGCCAGCACCCCGGGGGTGGGCGTCGGCAATGAGCAGTTCTTC. It translates to CASTPGVGVGNEQFF. The V and J genes are TRBV28 and TRBJ2-1, with D possibly being TRBD2 (6 bases). The V end lost 7 bases, the J end lost 6 bases, and 19 bases lay between the germline ends. Germline V gene sequence: CDR1 MDHEN, CDR2 SYDVKM. CDR3 length: 15 amino acids.

This clonotype was picked up a small number of times. The chain carries TRBV20-1 and TRBJ2-1; TRBD2 matches at 7 bases. Unmatched junction bases numbered 5, after V lost 3 bases and J lost 0 bases. Germline CDR1 and CDR2: DFQATT and SNEGSKA (reference sequence). The CDR3 sequence is 15 residues long. CDR3 coding DNA: TGCAGTGCTAGGGGGGACTACCCCTCCTACAATGAGCAGTTCTTC. This sequence encodes CSARGDYPSYNEQFF.

This sequence joins TRBV12-3 or TRBV12-4 and TRBJ2-1; 10 bases are shared with TRBD2. The length of the CDR3 is 15 residues. The J segment lost 6 bases and the V segment lost 6 bases, leaving 8 bases of the junction unmatched. DNA for the CDR3: TGTGCCAGCAGCCCCCTGGGACTAGCGCGCAATGAGCAGTTCTTC. It specifies CASSPLGLARNEQFF.